This T cell receptor (beta chain) emerged from a study of response to subunit inactivated influenza vaccine. Regarding the study as a whole: After each seasonal influenza vaccination, few new T cells are recruited, the authors suggested.

This clonotype was observed a few times. The antigen is not known. This CDR3 is built from 15 residues. V lost 2 bases to trimming and J lost 5 bases, with 15 bases between them. Looked up from germline, CDR1 is MNHEY and CDR2 is SVGAGI. TCRdb reprocessed the RT-PCR reads via MiXCR and lists one record per CDR3 protein. This table has around 750,000 distinct CDR3 sequences, around 21% appearing once. Source: PBMCs from blood, taken 5 days after vaccination. The sequence came from a man between 45 and 60 years old who received an inactivated influenza vaccine. J is TRBJ1-1 and V is TRBV6-5; D is ambiguous. Here the CDR3 reads CASSYGRTGGTEAFF. CDR3 nucleotides: TGTGCCAGCAGTTACGGGCGGACGGGAGGGACTGAAGCTTTCTTT.